The clone carrying this T cell receptor beta chain was observed many times. Its antigen is unknown. The record originates from a study of T cell repertoires in cytomegalovirus infection. On the study more broadly: Use of recently identified HLA-C-restricted and well-studied HLA-B-restricted CMV epitopes was part of the study. Indications of both CMV infection and matching HLA type were provided by public TCR beta signatures. General study findings and limits: People with CMV and the relevant HLA were identified by cumulative public TCR beta family frequency. Dominating the ex vivo response were HLA-C-restricted CMV-specific TCR beta clonotypes.

The CDR3 consists of 15 residues. Germline V gene data show CDR1 as SGHTA and CDR2 as FQGNSA. V shed 2 bases, J shed 8 bases, and the junction held 7 bases outside the gene matches. TCRdb re-analysed the reads in MiXCR, keeping a single row per CDR3 protein. The table has approximately 260,000 distinct CDR3 sequences, around 20% seen once. The chain carries TRBV7-2 and TRBJ2-1; 9 nucleotides align to TRBD1. The material sequenced was cultured PBMCs, taken from culture after CMV antigen stimulation. This clonotype was obtained from a human donor in good health (CMV status not recorded). Some clones in this sample may be carry-over from other donors' samples. DNA for the CDR3: TGTGCCAGCAGCTTATTAGGGACAGGGACTGATGAGCAGTTCTTC. This sequence encodes CASSLLGTGTDEQFF.